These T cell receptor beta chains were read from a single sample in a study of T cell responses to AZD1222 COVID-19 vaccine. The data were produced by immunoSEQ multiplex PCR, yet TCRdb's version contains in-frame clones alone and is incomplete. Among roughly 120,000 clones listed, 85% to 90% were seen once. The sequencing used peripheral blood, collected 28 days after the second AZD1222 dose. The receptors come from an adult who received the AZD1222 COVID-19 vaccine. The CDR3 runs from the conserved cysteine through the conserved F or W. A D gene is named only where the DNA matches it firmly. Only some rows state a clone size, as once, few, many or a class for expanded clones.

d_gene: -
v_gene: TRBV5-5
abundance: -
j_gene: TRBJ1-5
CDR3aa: CASSSLLNEGNQPQHF
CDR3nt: TGTGCCAGCAGCTCCCTACTAAATGAGGGCAATCAGCCCCAGCATTTT

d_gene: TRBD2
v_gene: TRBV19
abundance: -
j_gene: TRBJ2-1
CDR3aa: CASTRTSGGHNEQFF
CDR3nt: TGTGCCAGTACCCGGACTAGCGGGGGACACAATGAGCAGTTCTTC

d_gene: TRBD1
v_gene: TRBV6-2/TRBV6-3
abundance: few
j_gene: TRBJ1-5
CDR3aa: CASSKARGTGSAGGNQPQHF
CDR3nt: TGTGCCAGCAGTAAGGCGCGCGGGACAGGCTCTGCTGGGGGCAATCAGCCCCAGCATTTT

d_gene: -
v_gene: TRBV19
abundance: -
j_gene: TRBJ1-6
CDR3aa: CASKPGRHSPLHF
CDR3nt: TGTGCCAGCAAGCCAGGGCGACATTCACCCCTCCACTTT

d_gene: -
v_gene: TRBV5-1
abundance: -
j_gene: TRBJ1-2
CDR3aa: CASSPPAELYGYTF
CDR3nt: TGCGCCAGCAGCCCCCCCGCAGAGTTGTATGGCTACACCTTC

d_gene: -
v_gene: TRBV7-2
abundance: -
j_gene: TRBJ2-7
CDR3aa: CASSLSSYEQYF
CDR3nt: TGTGCCAGCAGCCTAAGCTCCTACGAGCAGTACTTC

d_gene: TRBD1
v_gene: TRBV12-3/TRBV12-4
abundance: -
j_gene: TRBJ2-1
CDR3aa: CASRDRGGQFF
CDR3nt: TGTGCCAGCAGGGACAGGGGCGGGCAGTTCTTC

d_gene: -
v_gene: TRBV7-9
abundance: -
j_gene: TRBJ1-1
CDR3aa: CASSLGQGLGRRGTEAFF
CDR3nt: TGTGCCAGCAGCTTAGGGCAGGGTTTGGGGCGGAGGGGCACTGAAGCTTTCTTT

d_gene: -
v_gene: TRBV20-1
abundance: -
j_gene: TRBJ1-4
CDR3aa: CSASLRRTNEKLFF
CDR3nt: TGCAGTGCTAGTCTTCGGAGGACTAATGAAAAACTGTTTTTT

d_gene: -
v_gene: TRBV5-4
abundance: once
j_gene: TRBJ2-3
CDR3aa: CASSLDEVDTQYF
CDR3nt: TGTGCCAGCAGCTTGGACGAAGTAGATACGCAGTATTTT

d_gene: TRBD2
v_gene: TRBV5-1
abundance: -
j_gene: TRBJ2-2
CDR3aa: CASSLAAGTSKNTGELFF
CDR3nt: TGCGCCAGCAGCTTGGCAGCCGGGACTAGCAAAAACACCGGGGAGCTGTTTTTT

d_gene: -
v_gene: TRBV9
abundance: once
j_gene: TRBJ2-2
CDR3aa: CASRSGTVNTGELFF
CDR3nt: TGTGCCAGCAGGTCCGGGACGGTGAACACCGGGGAGCTGTTTTTT

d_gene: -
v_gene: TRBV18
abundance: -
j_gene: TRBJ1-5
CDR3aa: CASSPRDKINQPQHF
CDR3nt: TGTGCCAGCTCACCTCGGGACAAAATAAATCAGCCCCAGCATTTT

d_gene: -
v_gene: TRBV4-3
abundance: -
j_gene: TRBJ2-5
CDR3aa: CASSQSLAFQETQYF
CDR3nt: TGCGCCAGCAGCCAATCTCTAGCGTTCCAAGAGACCCAGTACTTC

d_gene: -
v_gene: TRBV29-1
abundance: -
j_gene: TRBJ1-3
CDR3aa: CSVQGPEGRNTIYF
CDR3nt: TGCAGCGTCCAGGGCCCGGAGGGTAGAAACACCATATATTTT

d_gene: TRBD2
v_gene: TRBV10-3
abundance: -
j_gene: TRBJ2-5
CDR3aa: CAISDRRPGGPRETQYF
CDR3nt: TGTGCCATCAGTGACCGGAGGCCGGGGGGGCCGCGAGAGACCCAGTACTTC

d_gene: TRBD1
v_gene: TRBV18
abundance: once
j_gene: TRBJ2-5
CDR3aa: CASSPTGARQETQYF
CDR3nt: TGTGCCAGCTCGCCCACAGGGGCAAGGCAAGAGACCCAGTACTTC

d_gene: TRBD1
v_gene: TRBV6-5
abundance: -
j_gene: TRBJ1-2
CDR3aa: CASRATGAVGYTF
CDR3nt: TGTGCCAGCAGGGCGACAGGGGCGGTTGGCTACACCTTC

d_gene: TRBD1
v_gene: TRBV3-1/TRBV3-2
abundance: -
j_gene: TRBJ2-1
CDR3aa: CASSRDRGYNEQFF
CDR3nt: TGTGCCAGCAGCCGGGACAGGGGATACAATGAGCAGTTCTTC

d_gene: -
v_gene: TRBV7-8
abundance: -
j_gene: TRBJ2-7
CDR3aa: CASSLLTGSYEQYF
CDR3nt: TGTGCCAGCAGCTTATTGACGGGCTCCTACGAGCAGTACTTC

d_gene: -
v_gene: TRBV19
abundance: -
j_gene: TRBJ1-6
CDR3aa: CASSIGTVGNSPLHF
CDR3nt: TGTGCCAGTAGTATAGGGACAGTGGGGAATTCACCCCTCCACTTT

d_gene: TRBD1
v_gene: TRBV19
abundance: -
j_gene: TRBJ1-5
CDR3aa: CASSGGQDQHF
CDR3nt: TGTGCCAGTAGTGGGGGACAGGACCAGCATTTT

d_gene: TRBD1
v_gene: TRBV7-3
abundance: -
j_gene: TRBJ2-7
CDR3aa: CASSLTRDRVVPYEQYF
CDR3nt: TGTGCCAGCAGCTTAACCCGGGACAGGGTAGTACCCTACGAGCAGTACTTC

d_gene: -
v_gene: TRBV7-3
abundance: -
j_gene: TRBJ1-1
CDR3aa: CASSPEDLTVGHEAFF
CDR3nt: TGTGCCAGCAGCCCCGAGGACCTTACCGTGGGTCATGAAGCTTTCTTT

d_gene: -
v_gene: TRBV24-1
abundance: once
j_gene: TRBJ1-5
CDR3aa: CATSPGTRNNQPQHF
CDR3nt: TGTGCCACCTCCCCGGGCACCAGGAACAATCAGCCCCAGCATTTT

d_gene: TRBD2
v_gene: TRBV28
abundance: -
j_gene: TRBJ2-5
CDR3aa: CASNGAGEETQYF
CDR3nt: TGTGCCAGCAATGGGGCGGGGGAGGAGACCCAGTACTTC

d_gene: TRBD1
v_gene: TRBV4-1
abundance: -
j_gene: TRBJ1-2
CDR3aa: CASSQEIGQGTYTF
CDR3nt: TGCGCCAGCAGCCAAGAAATAGGACAGGGCACCTACACCTTC

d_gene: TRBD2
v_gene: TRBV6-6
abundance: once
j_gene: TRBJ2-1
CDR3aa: CASSYPGGSSYNEQFF
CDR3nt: TGTGCCAGCTCTTACCCGGGGGGAAGCTCCTACAATGAGCAGTTCTTC

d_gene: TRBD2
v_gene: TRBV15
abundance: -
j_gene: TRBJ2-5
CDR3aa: CATSRDSAGGETQYF
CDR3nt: TGTGCCACCAGCAGAGATAGCGCGGGGGGGGAGACCCAGTACTTC

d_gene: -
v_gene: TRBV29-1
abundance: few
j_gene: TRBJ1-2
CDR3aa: CSVGGGEGYGYTF
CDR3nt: TGCAGCGTTGGGGGAGGGGAGGGCTATGGCTACACCTTC

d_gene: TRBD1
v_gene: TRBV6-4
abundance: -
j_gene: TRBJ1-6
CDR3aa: CASRETGQGNSPLHF
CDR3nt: TGTGCCAGCAGAGAGACAGGACAGGGGAATTCACCCCTCCACTTT

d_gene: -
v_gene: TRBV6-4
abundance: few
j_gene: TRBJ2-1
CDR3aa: CASSDSPGANEQFF
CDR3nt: TGTGCCAGCAGTGACTCACCAGGGGCGAATGAGCAGTTCTTC

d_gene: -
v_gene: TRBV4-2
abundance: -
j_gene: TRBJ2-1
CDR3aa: CASSRINNEQFF
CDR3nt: TGTGCCAGCAGCCGTATAAACAATGAGCAGTTCTTC

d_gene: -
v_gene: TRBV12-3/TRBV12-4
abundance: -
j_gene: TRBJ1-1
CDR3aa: CASSSLAEAFF
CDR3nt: TGTGCCAGCAGTTCTCTGGCAGAAGCTTTCTTT

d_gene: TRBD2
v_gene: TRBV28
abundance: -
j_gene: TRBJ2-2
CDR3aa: CASVLAGGPPGTGELFF
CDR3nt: TGTGCCAGCGTACTAGCGGGAGGACCCCCTGGCACCGGGGAGCTGTTTTTT

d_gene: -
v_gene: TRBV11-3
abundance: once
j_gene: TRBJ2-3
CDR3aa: CASSLDLSTDTQYF
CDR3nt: TGTGCCAGCAGCTTAGACCTTAGCACAGATACGCAGTATTTT

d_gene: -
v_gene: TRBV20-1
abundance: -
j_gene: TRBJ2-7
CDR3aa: CSARGSYEQYF
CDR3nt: TGCAGTGCTAGAGGTAGCTACGAGCAGTACTTC

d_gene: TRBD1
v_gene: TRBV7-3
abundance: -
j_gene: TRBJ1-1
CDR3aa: CASSPNGQGATEAFF
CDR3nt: TGTGCCAGCAGTCCGAACGGACAGGGGGCCACTGAAGCTTTCTTT

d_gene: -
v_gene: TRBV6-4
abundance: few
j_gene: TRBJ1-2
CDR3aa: CASSDSAEWNYGYTF
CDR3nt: TGTGCCAGCAGTGACTCGGCAGAATGGAACTATGGCTACACCTTC

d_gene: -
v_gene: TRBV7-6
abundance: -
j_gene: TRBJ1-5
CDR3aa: CASSLTSEVQPQHF
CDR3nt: TGTGCCAGCAGCTTAACTTCTGAGGTTCAGCCCCAGCATTTT

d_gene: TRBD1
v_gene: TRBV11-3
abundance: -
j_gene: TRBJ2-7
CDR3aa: CASSRDRWSYEQYF
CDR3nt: TGTGCCAGCAGCAGGGACAGATGGAGCTACGAGCAGTACTTC

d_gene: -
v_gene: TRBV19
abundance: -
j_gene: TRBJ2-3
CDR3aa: CASSIGTRSTDTQYF
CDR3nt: TGTGCCAGTAGTATCGGGACCCGCAGCACAGATACGCAGTATTTT

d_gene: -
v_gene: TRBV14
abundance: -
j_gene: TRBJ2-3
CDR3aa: CASSHADTQYF
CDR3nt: TGTGCCAGCAGCCATGCAGATACGCAGTATTTT

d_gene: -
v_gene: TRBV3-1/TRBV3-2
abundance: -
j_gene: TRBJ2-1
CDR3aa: CASSQAKTGNEQFF
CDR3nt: TGTGCCAGCAGCCAAGCCAAAACCGGCAATGAGCAGTTCTTC

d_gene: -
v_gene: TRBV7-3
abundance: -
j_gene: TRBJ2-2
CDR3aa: CASSLRYPGELFF
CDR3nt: TGTGCCAGCAGCTTAAGATACCCCGGGGAGCTGTTTTTT

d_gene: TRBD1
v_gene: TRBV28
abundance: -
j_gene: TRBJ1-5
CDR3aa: CASRPEGQGRLSRNQPQHF
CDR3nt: TGTGCCAGCAGGCCTGAGGGACAGGGAAGGTTGTCACGCAATCAGCCCCAGCATTTT